This is a list of T cell receptor beta chains from one sample in a study of identifying expanded T cells in peripheral blood. Sequencing was performed with immunoSEQ multiplex PCR; in TCRdb, only in-frame clones are kept and a portion is missing. The sample includes 55,000 to 60,000 clones, approximately 89% seen only once; the top ten take 3% to 4%. Sequenced sample: blood. Receptors were obtained from a person aged 18 to 70 in good health. Both conserved end residues are part of each CDR3. Each record gives: CDR3 protein, CDR3 DNA, V gene, D gene, clone size, J gene. D genes are given only for firm matches. Part of the rows lack a size; the others show once, few, many or a class for expanded clones.

cdr3_aa: CASSVQGSNQPQHF
cdr3_nt: TGTGCCAGCAGCGTCCAAGGGAGCAATCAGCCCCAGCATTTT
v_call: TRBV2
d_call: -
clone_size: -
j_call: TRBJ1-5

cdr3_aa: CASSQEAGGYNEQFF
cdr3_nt: TGCGCCAGCAGCCAAGAGGCGGGGGGTTACAATGAGCAGTTCTTC
v_call: TRBV4-3
d_call: TRBD2
clone_size: -
j_call: TRBJ2-1

cdr3_aa: CASSFGNSGANVLTF
cdr3_nt: TGCGCCAGCAGCTTTGGAAACTCTGGGGCCAACGTCCTGACTTTC
v_call: TRBV5-1
d_call: -
clone_size: -
j_call: TRBJ2-6

cdr3_aa: CASWTGGVGGYTF
cdr3_nt: TGTGCCAGTTGGACAGGGGGGGTCGGAGGCTACACCTTC
v_call: TRBV18
d_call: TRBD1
clone_size: -
j_call: TRBJ1-2

cdr3_aa: CASSRRDRDEQYF
cdr3_nt: TGTGCCAGCAGCCGCCGGGACAGGGACGAGCAGTACTTC
v_call: TRBV7-9
d_call: TRBD1
clone_size: -
j_call: TRBJ2-7

cdr3_aa: CASSLSGPGYTF
cdr3_nt: TGTGCCAGCAGCTTAAGTGGCCCAGGCTACACCTTC
v_call: TRBV7-2
d_call: -
clone_size: -
j_call: TRBJ1-2

cdr3_aa: CSVADMNTEAFF
cdr3_nt: TGCAGCGTTGCGGATATGAACACTGAAGCTTTCTTT
v_call: TRBV29-1
d_call: -
clone_size: once
j_call: TRBJ1-1

cdr3_aa: CASSLAIGVAGNTIYF
cdr3_nt: TGTGCCAGCAGCTTAGCCATCGGGGTTGCTGGAAACACCATATATTTT
v_call: TRBV7-9
d_call: -
clone_size: -
j_call: TRBJ1-3

cdr3_aa: CASSQGRGEYGYTF
cdr3_nt: TGCGCCAGCAGCCAAGGGCGGGGGGAGTATGGCTACACCTTC
v_call: TRBV4-1
d_call: -
clone_size: -
j_call: TRBJ1-2

cdr3_aa: CASGLGTGVYEQYF
cdr3_nt: TGTGCTAGTGGCCTAGGGACAGGGGTCTACGAGCAGTACTTC
v_call: TRBV12-5
d_call: TRBD1
clone_size: -
j_call: TRBJ2-7

cdr3_aa: CVSSYGSGSSYNEQFF
cdr3_nt: TGTGTCAGCAGCTACGGGAGCGGGAGCTCCTACAATGAGCAGTTCTTC
v_call: TRBV5-4
d_call: TRBD2
clone_size: -
j_call: TRBJ2-1

cdr3_aa: CASSFQPGEPQHF
cdr3_nt: TGTGCCAGCAGTTTCCAACCTGGGGAGCCCCAGCATTTT
v_call: TRBV28
d_call: -
clone_size: -
j_call: TRBJ1-5

cdr3_aa: CASSRRQGEDEQYF
cdr3_nt: TGTGCCAGCTCACGGAGACAGGGAGAGGACGAGCAGTACTTC
v_call: TRBV18
d_call: TRBD1
clone_size: -
j_call: TRBJ2-7

cdr3_aa: CASPTRPANTGELFF
cdr3_nt: TGTGCCAGCCCTACCCGACCCGCGAACACCGGGGAGCTGTTTTTT
v_call: TRBV11-2
d_call: -
clone_size: -
j_call: TRBJ2-2

cdr3_aa: CASSYSGLSGNTIYF
cdr3_nt: TGTGCCAGCAGTTACTCAGGCCTCTCTGGAAACACCATATATTTT
v_call: TRBV6-6
d_call: -
clone_size: once
j_call: TRBJ1-3

cdr3_aa: CARRDRQRGSTTGELFF
cdr3_nt: TGTGCCAGAAGGGACCGTCAGCGGGGGTCGACCACCGGGGAGCTGTTTTTT
v_call: TRBV5-3
d_call: TRBD2
clone_size: -
j_call: TRBJ2-2

cdr3_aa: CASSLVLGGYEQYF
cdr3_nt: TGTGCCAGCAGCTTAGTTCTGGGCGGCTACGAGCAGTACTTC
v_call: TRBV7-2
d_call: -
clone_size: -
j_call: TRBJ2-7

cdr3_aa: CASSFPGTAFYEQYF
cdr3_nt: TGTGCCAGCAGTTTCCCCGGGACAGCCTTCTACGAGCAGTACTTC
v_call: TRBV28
d_call: TRBD1
clone_size: -
j_call: TRBJ2-7

cdr3_aa: CASSLGLAGGGTDTQYF
cdr3_nt: TGCGCCAGCAGCCTGGGGCTAGCGGGAGGCGGCACAGATACGCAGTATTTT
v_call: TRBV4-1
d_call: TRBD2
clone_size: -
j_call: TRBJ2-3

cdr3_aa: CASSLVDTDTQYF
cdr3_nt: TGTGCCAGCAGCTTGGTAGACACAGATACGCAGTATTTT
v_call: TRBV5-6
d_call: -
clone_size: -
j_call: TRBJ2-3

cdr3_aa: CSVNPGQGGGYTF
cdr3_nt: TGCAGCGTCAACCCGGGACAGGGAGGAGGCTACACCTTC
v_call: TRBV29-1
d_call: TRBD1
clone_size: -
j_call: TRBJ1-2

cdr3_aa: CASSPSLGDRGLGYTF
cdr3_nt: TGTGCCAGCAGCCCAAGCTTAGGAGACAGGGGGCTTGGCTACACCTTC
v_call: TRBV7-9
d_call: TRBD1
clone_size: -
j_call: TRBJ1-2

cdr3_aa: CASSGRAGELFF
cdr3_nt: TGTGCCAGCAGCGGACGGGCCGGGGAGCTGTTTTTT
v_call: TRBV6-6
d_call: -
clone_size: -
j_call: TRBJ2-2

cdr3_aa: CASSVTGTYPRYF
cdr3_nt: TGTGCCAGCAGCGTAACAGGGACCTACCCTCGGTACTTC
v_call: TRBV9
d_call: -
clone_size: once
j_call: TRBJ2-7

cdr3_aa: CAARTGSDTEAFF
cdr3_nt: TGTGCCGCCAGGACAGGATCCGACACTGAAGCTTTCTTT
v_call: TRBV2
d_call: TRBD1
clone_size: -
j_call: TRBJ1-1

cdr3_aa: CASSLPGSKQYF
cdr3_nt: TGTGCCAGCAGCCTGCCCGGGAGCAAGCAGTATTTT
v_call: TRBV7-2
d_call: -
clone_size: -
j_call: TRBJ2-3

cdr3_aa: CASSLEGQDKAFF
cdr3_nt: TGTGCCAGCAGCTTGGAAGGACAGGATAAAGCTTTCTTT
v_call: TRBV5-8
d_call: TRBD1
clone_size: -
j_call: TRBJ1-1

cdr3_aa: CATSRVADEKLFF
cdr3_nt: TGTGCCACCAGCAGAGTAGCAGATGAAAAACTGTTTTTT
v_call: TRBV15
d_call: -
clone_size: -
j_call: TRBJ1-4

cdr3_aa: CASSVRDRTGELFF
cdr3_nt: TGCGCCAGCAGCGTCCGGGACAGAACCGGGGAGCTGTTTTTT
v_call: TRBV5-1
d_call: TRBD1
clone_size: -
j_call: TRBJ2-2

cdr3_aa: CASSPRSDNEQFF
cdr3_nt: TGTGCCAGCTCACCCCGTAGCGACAATGAGCAGTTCTTC
v_call: TRBV18
d_call: -
clone_size: -
j_call: TRBJ2-1

cdr3_aa: CASRGGREVYLYSNQPQHF
cdr3_nt: TGTGCCAGCCGGGGGGGCAGGGAGGTTTACCTTTATAGCAATCAGCCCCAGCATTTT
v_call: TRBV5-4
d_call: -
clone_size: -
j_call: TRBJ1-5

cdr3_aa: CASSPPMLDSHEKLFF
cdr3_nt: TGTGCCAGCTCACCACCCATGTTAGACTCACATGAAAAACTGTTTTTT
v_call: TRBV18
d_call: -
clone_size: -
j_call: TRBJ1-4

cdr3_aa: CASSLAHKAGVGTDTQYF
cdr3_nt: TGTGCCAGCAGCTTAGCGCACAAAGCGGGAGTAGGCACAGATACGCAGTATTTT
v_call: TRBV7-9
d_call: TRBD2
clone_size: once
j_call: TRBJ2-3

cdr3_aa: CASSILRSGNTIYF
cdr3_nt: TGTGCCAGTAGTATTCTCCGCTCTGGAAACACCATATATTTT
v_call: TRBV19
d_call: -
clone_size: -
j_call: TRBJ1-3

cdr3_aa: CASSLYRGGAIREQFF
cdr3_nt: TGTGCCAGCAGTTTATATCGCGGGGGGGCAATAAGGGAGCAGTTCTTC
v_call: TRBV28
d_call: TRBD2
clone_size: -
j_call: TRBJ2-1

cdr3_aa: CASRASGSGNTIYF
cdr3_nt: TGTGCCAGCAGGGCCTCAGGGTCTGGAAACACCATATATTTT
v_call: TRBV6-1
d_call: -
clone_size: -
j_call: TRBJ1-3

cdr3_aa: CASRGQGDQPQHF
cdr3_nt: TGTGCCAGCAGGGGACAGGGGGATCAGCCCCAGCATTTT
v_call: TRBV7-8
d_call: TRBD1
clone_size: -
j_call: TRBJ1-5

cdr3_aa: CASSSGTSRKGNTIYF
cdr3_nt: TGTGCCAGTAGTTCCGGGACCTCCCGAAAGGGAAACACCATATATTTT
v_call: TRBV19
d_call: -
clone_size: -
j_call: TRBJ1-3

cdr3_aa: CASSPPLALSSYNEQFF
cdr3_nt: TGTGCCAGCAGCCCTCCCCTAGCGCTGAGCTCCTACAATGAGCAGTTCTTC
v_call: TRBV11-1
d_call: -
clone_size: -
j_call: TRBJ2-1

cdr3_aa: CASRFDRELTDTQYF
cdr3_nt: TGTGCCAGCAGGTTTGACAGGGAACTCACAGATACGCAGTATTTT
v_call: TRBV6-5
d_call: TRBD1
clone_size: once
j_call: TRBJ2-3

cdr3_aa: CASAGGGGAAYEQYF
cdr3_nt: TGTGCCAGCGCCGGAGGCGGGGGGGCCGCCTACGAGCAGTACTTC
v_call: TRBV7-2
d_call: TRBD2
clone_size: once
j_call: TRBJ2-7

cdr3_aa: CASSRLGTGEETQYF
cdr3_nt: TGTGCCAGCAGCCGACTCGGGACAGGGGAAGAGACCCAGTACTTC
v_call: TRBV7-2
d_call: TRBD1
clone_size: -
j_call: TRBJ2-5

cdr3_aa: CASSLLETGEQYF
cdr3_nt: TGTGCCAGCAGTCTTTTAGAGACAGGCGAGCAGTACTTC
v_call: TRBV6-5
d_call: -
clone_size: -
j_call: TRBJ2-7